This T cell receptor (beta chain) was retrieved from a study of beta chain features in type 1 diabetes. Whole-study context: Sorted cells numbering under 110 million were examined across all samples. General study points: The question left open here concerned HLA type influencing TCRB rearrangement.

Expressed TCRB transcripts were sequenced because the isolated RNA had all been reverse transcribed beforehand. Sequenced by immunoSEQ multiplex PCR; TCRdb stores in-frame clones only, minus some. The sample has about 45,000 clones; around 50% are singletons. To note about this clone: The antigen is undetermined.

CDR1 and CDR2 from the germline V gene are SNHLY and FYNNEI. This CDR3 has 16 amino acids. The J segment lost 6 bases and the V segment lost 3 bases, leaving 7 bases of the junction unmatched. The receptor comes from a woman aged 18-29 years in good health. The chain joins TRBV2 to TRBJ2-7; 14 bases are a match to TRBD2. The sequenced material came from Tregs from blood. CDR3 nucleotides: TGTGCCAGCAGTGACCCCGGGACTAGCGGGAGACGCGAGCAGTACTTC. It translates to CASSDPGTSGRREQYF.